Listed here are 2 T cell receptor beta chains from one sample, sequenced in a study of shared clonotypes between healthy human individuals. TCRdb keeps only in-frame clones here, not all; method: immunoSEQ multiplex PCR. The sample carries about 1.4 million clones, around 97% recorded once. The material sequenced was naive CD4+ T cells sorted from blood. Subset of the sample: CD45RA+ positively selected. These TCRs come from a man between 25 and 39 years old in good health.

This clone was observed once. The V gene is TRBV11-3, the J gene TRBJ2-5; tentatively, D is TRBD1 (6 bases). The V end lost 6 bases, the J end lost 5 bases, and 19 bases lay between the germline ends. The germline V gene has CDR1 SGHNT and CDR2 YENEEA. This CDR3 has 15 residues. CDR3 nucleotide sequence: TGTGCCAGCAGTCAAACTACAGGGATGAGGGAGACCCAGTACTTC. Translated, it gives CASSQTTGMRETQYF. Drawing the rest from reference TRBV11-3 and TRBJ2-5, the complete variable domain is EAGVVQSPRYKIIEKKQPVAFWCNPISGHNTLYWYLQNLGQGPELLIRYENEEAVDDSQLPKDRFSAERLKGVDSTLKIQPAELGDSAVYLCASSQTTGMRETQYFGPGTRLLVL.

This chain joins TRBV19 and TRBJ2-7; 8 positions match TRBD1. Germline CDR1 and CDR2: LNHDA and SQIVND (reference sequence). CDR3 length: 15 residues. After removal of 4 bases from V and 3 bases from J, the junction contained 8 bases not matched to a gene. The CDR3 sequence is CASSTTTGQGYEQYF. The CDR3 region has the DNA TGTGCCAGTAGTACGACAACCGGACAGGGCTACGAGCAGTACTTC.